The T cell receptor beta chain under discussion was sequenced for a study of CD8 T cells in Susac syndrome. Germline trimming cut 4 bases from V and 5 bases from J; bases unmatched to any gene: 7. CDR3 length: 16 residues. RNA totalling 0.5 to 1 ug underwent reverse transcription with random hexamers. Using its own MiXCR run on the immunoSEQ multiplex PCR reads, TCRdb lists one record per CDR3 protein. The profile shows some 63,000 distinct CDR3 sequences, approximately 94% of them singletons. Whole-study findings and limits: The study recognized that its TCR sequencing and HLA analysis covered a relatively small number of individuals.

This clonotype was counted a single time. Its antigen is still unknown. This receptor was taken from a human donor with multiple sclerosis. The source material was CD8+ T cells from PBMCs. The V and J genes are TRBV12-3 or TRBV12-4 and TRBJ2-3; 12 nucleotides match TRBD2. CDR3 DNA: TGTGCCAGCAGTTATCGGACTAGCGGGGAGGAAGATACGCAGTATTTT. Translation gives CASSYRTSGEEDTQYF.